This TCR beta chain was sequenced in a study of T cells in Graves' hyperthyroidism and ophthalmopathy. Study findings and constraints: Median prediction lead before ophthalmopathy onset was roughly 6 months with the model. Ophthalmopathy was distinguished from stable hyperthyroidism by 13 V-J signatures.

Turning to this clonotype: What it binds is not known.

Regions amplified from RNA transcripts were the TCR beta CDR3 regions. HTBI primers were employed in a first-round RT-PCR of the TCR CDR3. TCRdb recomputed calls from the multiplex PCR reads with MiXCR, one row per CDR3 protein. Altogether 380,000 or so distinct CDR3 sequences are present, 14% being singletons, with the ten largest covering just under 25%. Patients between 18 and 65 years old had hyperthyroidism, newly diagnosed and lasting under 2 months. The CDR3 is 19 amino acids. The germline CDR1 and CDR2 sequences are LGHNA and YNFKEQ. V lost 6 bases to trimming and J lost 0 bases, with 23 bases between them.

What was sequenced was blood. The chain employs TRBV4-2 and TRBJ2-2, with D possibly being TRBD1 or TRBD2 (6 bases each). The origin of this receptor is a young woman with Graves' hyperthyroidism. CDR3 bases: TGTGCCAGCAGGCATATGGGGATAGGGGGGAAAACGAACACCGGGGAGCTGTTTTTT. It codes for CASRHMGIGGKTNTGELFF.